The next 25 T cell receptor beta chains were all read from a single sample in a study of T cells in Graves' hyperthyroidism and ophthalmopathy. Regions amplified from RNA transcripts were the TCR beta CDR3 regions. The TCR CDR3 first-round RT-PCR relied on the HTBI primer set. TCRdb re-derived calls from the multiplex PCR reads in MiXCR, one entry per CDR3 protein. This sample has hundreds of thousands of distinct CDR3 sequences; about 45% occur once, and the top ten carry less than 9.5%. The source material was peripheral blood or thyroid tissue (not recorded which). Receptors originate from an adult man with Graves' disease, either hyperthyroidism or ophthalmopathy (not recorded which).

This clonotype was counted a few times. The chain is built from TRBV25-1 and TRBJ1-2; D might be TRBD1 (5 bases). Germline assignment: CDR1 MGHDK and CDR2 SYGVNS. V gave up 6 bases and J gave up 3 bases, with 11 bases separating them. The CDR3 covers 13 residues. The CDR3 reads CASRPGTYYGYTF. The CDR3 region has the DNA TGTGCCAGCAGGCCAGGGACCTACTATGGCTACACCTTC.

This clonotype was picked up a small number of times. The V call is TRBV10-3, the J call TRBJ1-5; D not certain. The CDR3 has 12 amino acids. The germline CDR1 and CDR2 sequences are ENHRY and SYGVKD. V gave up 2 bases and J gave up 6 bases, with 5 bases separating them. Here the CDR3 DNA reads TGTGCCATCAGTGAGGGAGGTCAGCCCCAGCATTTT. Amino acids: CAISEGGQPQHF.

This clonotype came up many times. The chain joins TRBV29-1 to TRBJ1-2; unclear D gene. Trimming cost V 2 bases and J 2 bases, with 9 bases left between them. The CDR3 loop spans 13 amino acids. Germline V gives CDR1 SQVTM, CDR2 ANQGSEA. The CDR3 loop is CSVEWSVNYGYTF. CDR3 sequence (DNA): TGCAGCGTTGAATGGTCCGTCAACTATGGCTACACCTTC.

The CDR3 reads CSVTRQGATQYF. The DNA of the CDR3 is TGCAGCGTTACCAGACAGGGGGCGACCCAGTACTTC. The rearrangement joins TRBV29-1 to TRBJ2-5; the match to TRBD1 covers 10 bases. This CDR3 comprises 12 residues. The ends lost 5 bases at V and 7 bases at J; junction bases unmatched: 4. CDR1 and CDR2 from the germline V gene are SQVTM and ANQGSEA.

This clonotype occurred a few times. The CDR3 spells CASSFTDYNSPLHF. As DNA, the CDR3 is TGTGCCAGCAGTTTTACAGATTATAATTCACCCCTCCACTTT. J is TRBJ1-6 and V is TRBV9, with unresolved D. V dropped 5 bases and J dropped 4 bases, with 10 bases sitting between them. Germline V CDR1 and CDR2: SGDLS, YYNGEE. The CDR3 runs 14 residues.

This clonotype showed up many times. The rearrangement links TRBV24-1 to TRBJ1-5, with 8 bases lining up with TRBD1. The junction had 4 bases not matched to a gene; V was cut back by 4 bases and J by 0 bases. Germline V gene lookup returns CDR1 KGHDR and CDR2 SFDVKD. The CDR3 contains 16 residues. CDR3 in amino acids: CATSDSGQVSNQPQHF. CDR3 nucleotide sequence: TGTGCCACCAGTGACTCGGGACAGGTTAGCAATCAGCCCCAGCATTTT.

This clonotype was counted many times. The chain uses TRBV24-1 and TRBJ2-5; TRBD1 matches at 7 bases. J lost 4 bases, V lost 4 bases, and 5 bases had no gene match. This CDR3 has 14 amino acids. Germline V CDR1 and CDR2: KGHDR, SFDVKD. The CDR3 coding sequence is TGTGCCACCAGTGACCCGGACAGGCCAGAGACCCAGTACTTC. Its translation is CATSDPDRPETQYF.

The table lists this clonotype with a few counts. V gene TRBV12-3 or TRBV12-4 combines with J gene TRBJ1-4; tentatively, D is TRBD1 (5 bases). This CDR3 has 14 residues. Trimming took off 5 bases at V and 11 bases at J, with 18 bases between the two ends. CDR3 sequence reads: CASSHGGSYRKLFF. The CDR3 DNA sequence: TGTGCCAGCAGTCACGGGGGTTCTTATCGGAAACTGTTTTTT.

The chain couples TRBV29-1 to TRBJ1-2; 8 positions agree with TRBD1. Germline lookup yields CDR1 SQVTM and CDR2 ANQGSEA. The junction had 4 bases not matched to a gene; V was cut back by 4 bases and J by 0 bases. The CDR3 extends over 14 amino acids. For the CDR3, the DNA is TGCAGCGTTGTACAGGGGGGGACTAACTATGGCTACACCTTC. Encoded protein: CSVVQGGTNYGYTF.

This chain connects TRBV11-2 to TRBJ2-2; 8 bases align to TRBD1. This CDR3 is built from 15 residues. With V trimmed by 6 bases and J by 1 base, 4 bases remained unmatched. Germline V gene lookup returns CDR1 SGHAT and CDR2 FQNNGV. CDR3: CASRAGTGNTGELFF. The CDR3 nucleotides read TGTGCCAGCAGGGCCGGGACAGGGAACACCGGGGAGCTGTTTTTT.

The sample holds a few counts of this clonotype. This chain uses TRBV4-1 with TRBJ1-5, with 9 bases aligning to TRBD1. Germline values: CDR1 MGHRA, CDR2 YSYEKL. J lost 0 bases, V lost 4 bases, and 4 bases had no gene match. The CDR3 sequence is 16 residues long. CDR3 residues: CASSPRTGDSNQPQHF. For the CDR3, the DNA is TGCGCCAGCAGCCCCAGGACAGGGGATAGCAATCAGCCCCAGCATTTT.

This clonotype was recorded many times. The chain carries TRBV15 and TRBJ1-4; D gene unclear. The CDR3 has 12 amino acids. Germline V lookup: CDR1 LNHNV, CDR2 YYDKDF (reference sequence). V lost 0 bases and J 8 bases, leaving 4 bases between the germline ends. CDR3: CATSRDPEKLFF. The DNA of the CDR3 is TGTGCCACCAGCAGAGATCCGGAAAAACTGTTTTTT.

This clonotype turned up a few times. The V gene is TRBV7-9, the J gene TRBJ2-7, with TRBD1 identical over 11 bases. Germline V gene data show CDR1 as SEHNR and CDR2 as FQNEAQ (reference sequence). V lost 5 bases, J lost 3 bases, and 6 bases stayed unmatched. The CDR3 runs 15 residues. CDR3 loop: CASSLGQGVDYEQYF. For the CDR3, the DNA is TGTGCCAGCAGCCTGGGACAGGGGGTTGACTACGAGCAGTACTTC.

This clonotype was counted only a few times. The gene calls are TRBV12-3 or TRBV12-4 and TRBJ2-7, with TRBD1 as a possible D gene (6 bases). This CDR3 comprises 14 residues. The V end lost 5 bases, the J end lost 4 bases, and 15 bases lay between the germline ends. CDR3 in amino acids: CASSIQGNQYEQYF. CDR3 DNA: TGTGCCAGCAGTATACAGGGTAATCAATACGAGCAGTACTTC.

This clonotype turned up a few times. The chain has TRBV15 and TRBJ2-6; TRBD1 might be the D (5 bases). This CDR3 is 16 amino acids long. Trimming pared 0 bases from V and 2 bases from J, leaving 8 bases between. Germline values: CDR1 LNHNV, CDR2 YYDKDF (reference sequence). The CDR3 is CATSRDRGPGANVLTF. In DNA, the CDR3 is TGTGCCACCAGCAGAGATAGGGGCCCTGGGGCCAACGTCCTGACTTTC.

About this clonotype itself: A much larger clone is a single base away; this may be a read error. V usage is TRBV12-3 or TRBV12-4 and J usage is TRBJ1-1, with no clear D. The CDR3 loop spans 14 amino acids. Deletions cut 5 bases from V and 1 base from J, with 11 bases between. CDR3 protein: CASSHSGPNTEAFF. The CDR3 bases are TGTGCCAGCAGTCACTCAGGACCGAACACTGAAGCTTTCTTT.

The CDR3 coding sequence is TGCAGCGTTGGGGCCGTGAAGGCCCAGCATTTT. Translating it yields CSVGAVKAQHF. The chain combines TRBV29-1 with TRBJ1-5; D not certain. The CDR3 contains 11 residues. The ends were cut back, 4 bases at V and 11 bases at J, with 12 bases in the middle. Per germline, CDR1 SQVTM and CDR2 ANQGSEA.

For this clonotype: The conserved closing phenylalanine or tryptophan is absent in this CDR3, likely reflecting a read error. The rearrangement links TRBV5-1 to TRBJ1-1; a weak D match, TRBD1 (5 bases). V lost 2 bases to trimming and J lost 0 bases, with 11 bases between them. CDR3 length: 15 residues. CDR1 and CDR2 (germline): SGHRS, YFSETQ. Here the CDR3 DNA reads TGCGCCAGCAGCTTCACAGGTACTGTGAACACTGAAGCTTTCCTT. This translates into CASSFTGTVNTEAFL.

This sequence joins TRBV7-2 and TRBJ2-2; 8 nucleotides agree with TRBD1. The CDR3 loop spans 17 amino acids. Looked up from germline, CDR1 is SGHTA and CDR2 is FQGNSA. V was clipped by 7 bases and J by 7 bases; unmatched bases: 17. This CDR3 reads CASTLRGRGPIGGELFF. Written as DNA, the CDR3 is TGTGCCAGCACCCTCCGGGGCAGGGGGCCTATTGGCGGGGAGCTGTTTTTT.

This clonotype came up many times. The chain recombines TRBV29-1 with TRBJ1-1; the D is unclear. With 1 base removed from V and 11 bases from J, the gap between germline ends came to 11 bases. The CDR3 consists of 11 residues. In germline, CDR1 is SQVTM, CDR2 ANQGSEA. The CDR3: CSVEVGLWAFF. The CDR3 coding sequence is TGCAGCGTTGAAGTAGGGCTTTGGGCTTTCTTT. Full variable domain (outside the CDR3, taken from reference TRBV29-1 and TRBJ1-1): SAVISQKPSRDICQRGTSLTIQCQVDSQVTMMFWYRQQPGQSLTLIATANQGSEATYESGFVIDKFPISRPNLTFSTLTVSNMSPEDSSIYLCSVEVGLWAFFGQGTRLTVV.

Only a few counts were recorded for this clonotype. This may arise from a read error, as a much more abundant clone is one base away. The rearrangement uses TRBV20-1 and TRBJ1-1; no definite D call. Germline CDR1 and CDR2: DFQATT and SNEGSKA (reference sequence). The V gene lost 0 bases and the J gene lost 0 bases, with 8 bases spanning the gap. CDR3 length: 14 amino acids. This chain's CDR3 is CSARDAGLNTEAFF. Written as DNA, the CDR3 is TGCAGTGCTAGAGATGCGGGGTTGAACACTGAAGCTTTCTTT.

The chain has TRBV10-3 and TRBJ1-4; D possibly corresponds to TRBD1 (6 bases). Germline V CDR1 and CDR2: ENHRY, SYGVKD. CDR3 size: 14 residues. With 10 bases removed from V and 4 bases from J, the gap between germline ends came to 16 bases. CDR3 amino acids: CASIETGGNEKLFF. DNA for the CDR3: TGTGCCAGCATCGAGACAGGAGGTAATGAAAAACTGTTTTTT.

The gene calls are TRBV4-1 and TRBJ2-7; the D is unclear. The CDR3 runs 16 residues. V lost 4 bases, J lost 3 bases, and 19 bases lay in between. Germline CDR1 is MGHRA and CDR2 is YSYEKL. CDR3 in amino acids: CASSPVVGRPNYEQYF. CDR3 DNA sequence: TGCGCCAGCAGCCCCGTCGTGGGCAGGCCGAACTACGAGCAGTACTTC.

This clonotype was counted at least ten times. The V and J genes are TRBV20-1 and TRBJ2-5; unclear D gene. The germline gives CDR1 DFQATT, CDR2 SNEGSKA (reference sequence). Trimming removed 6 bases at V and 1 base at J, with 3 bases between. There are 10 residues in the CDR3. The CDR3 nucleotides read TGCAGTGCCCGCCAAGAGACCCAGTACTTC. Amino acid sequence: CSARQETQYF.

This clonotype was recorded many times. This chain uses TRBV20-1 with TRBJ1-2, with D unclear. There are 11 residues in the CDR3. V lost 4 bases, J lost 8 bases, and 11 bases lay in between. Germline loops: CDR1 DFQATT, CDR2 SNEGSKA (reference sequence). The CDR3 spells CSAIDLGGYTF. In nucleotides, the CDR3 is TGCAGTGCTATAGACCTAGGGGGCTACACCTTC.